The present T cell receptor beta chain was sequenced within a study of blood T cell dynamics during melanoma immunotherapy. The time point denotes: pre-treatment baseline. Blood was drawn before treatment and at week 3 after checkpoint blockade. At 12 weeks after first infusion, RECIST 1.1 defined response for most patients. There are a few counts of this clone. Method: immunoSEQ multiplex PCR; TCRdb's copy keeps in-frame clones and lacks some. This sample yields fewer than 25,000 clones, of which approximately 89% are seen a single time; approximately 1.2% belongs to the top ten. The length of the CDR3 is 15 residues. Germline values: CDR1 MDHEN, CDR2 SYDVKM. Trimming removed 6 bases at V and 2 bases at J, with 14 bases between.

This chain connects TRBV28 to TRBJ1-3; D call uncertain. Material: blood, obtained from a patient treated with checkpoint blockade. The clonotype was recovered from a human donor with melanoma. Here the CDR3 reads CASRQPTQTGNTIYF. The DNA for the CDR3 is TGTGCCAGCAGGCAACCTACCCAGACTGGAAACACCATATATTTT.